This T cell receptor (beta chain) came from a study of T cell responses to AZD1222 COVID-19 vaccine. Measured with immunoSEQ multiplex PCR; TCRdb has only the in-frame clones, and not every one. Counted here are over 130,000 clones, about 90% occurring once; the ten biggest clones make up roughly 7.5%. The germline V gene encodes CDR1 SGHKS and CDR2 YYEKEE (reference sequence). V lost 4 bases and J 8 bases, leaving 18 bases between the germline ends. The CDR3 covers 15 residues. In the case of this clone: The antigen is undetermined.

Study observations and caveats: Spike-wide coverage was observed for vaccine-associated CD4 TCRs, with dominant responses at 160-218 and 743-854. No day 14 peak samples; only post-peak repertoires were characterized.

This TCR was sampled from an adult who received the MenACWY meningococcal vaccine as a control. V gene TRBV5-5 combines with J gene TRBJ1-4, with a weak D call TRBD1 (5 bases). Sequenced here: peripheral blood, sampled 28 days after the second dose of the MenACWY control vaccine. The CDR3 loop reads CASSPGPRSGEKLFF. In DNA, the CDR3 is TGTGCCAGCAGCCCGGGGCCGCGCTCGGGGGAAAAACTGTTTTTT.